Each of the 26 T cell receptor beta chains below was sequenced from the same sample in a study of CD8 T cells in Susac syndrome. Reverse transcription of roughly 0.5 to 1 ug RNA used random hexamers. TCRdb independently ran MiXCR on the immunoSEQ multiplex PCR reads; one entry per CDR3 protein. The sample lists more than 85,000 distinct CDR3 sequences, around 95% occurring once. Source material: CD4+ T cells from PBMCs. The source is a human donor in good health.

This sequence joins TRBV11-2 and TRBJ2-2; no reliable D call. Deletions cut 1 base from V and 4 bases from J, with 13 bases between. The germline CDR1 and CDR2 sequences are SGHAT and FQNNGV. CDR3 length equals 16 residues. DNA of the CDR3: TGTGCCAGCAGCTTAGCGTGGGCGACGGGCACCGGGGAGCTGTTTTTT. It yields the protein CASSLAWATGTGELFF.

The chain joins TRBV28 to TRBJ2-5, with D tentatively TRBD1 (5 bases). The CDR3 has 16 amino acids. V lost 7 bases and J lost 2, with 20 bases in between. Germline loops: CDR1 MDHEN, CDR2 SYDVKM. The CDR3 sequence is CASTSLRGARQETQYF. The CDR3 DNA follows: TGTGCCAGCACCTCTCTTCGTGGGGCCAGACAAGAGACCCAGTACTTC.

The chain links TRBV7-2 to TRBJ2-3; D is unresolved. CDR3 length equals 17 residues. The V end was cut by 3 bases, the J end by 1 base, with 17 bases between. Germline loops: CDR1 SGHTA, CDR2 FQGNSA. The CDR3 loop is CASSFSPTVSGTDTQYF. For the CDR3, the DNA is TGTGCCAGCAGCTTTAGCCCCACCGTCTCCGGCACAGATACGCAGTATTTT.

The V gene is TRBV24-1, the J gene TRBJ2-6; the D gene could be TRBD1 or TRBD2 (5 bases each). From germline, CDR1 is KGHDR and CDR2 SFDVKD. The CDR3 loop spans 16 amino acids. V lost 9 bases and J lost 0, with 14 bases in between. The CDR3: CATSGPGSSGANVLTF. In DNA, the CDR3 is TGTGCCACCTCGGGACCTGGAAGCTCTGGGGCCAACGTCCTGACTTTC.

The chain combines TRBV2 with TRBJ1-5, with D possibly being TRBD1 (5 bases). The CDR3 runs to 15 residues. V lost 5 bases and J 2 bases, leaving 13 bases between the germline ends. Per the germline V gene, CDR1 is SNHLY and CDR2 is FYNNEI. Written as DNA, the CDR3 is TGTGCCAGCAGTCCACATTTGGGGGGCAATCAGCCCCAGCATTTT. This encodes CASSPHLGGNQPQHF.

The CDR3 region has the DNA TGTGCCAGCAGCCTACCTGGGGCACCCGTCTACAATGAGCAGTTCTTC. This gives the protein CASSLPGAPVYNEQFF. The chain has TRBV7-9 and TRBJ2-1, with D possibly TRBD1 on 5 matching bases. The CDR3 totals 16 residues. Trimming left V 5 bases short and J 3 bases short, with 17 bases between. Germline CDR1 reads SEHNR; CDR2 reads FQNEAQ (reference sequence).

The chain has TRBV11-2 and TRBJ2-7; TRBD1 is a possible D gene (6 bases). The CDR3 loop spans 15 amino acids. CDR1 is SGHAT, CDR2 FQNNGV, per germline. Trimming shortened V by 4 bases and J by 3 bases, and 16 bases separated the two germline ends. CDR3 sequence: CASSSPATGIYEQYF. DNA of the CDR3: TGTGCCAGCAGCTCGCCGGCTACAGGGATCTACGAGCAGTACTTC.

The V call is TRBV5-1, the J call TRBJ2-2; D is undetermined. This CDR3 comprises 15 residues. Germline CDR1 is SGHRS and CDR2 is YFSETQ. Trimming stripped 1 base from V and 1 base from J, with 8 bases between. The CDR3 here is CASSLLVLNTGELFF. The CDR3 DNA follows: TGCGCCAGCAGCTTGTTGGTTCTGAACACCGGGGAGCTGTTTTTT.

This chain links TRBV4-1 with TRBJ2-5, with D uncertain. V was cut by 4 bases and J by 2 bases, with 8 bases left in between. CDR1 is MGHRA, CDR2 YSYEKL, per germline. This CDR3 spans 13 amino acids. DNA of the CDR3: TGCGCCAGCAGCCTCCTTCTGCAAGAGACCCAGTACTTC. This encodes CASSLLLQETQYF.

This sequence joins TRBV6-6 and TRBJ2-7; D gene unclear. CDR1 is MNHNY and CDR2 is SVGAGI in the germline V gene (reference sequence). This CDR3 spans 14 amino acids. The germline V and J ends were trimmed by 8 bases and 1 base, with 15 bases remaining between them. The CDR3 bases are TGTGCCAGCTACGACCCCAGTCTATCCTACGAGCAGTACTTC. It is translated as CASYDPSLSYEQYF.

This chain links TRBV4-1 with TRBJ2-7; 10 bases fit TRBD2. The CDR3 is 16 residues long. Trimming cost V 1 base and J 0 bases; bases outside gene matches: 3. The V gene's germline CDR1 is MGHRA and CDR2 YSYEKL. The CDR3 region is CASSQGGLANSYEQYF. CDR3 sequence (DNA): TGCGCCAGCAGCCAAGGGGGACTAGCGAACTCCTACGAGCAGTACTTC.

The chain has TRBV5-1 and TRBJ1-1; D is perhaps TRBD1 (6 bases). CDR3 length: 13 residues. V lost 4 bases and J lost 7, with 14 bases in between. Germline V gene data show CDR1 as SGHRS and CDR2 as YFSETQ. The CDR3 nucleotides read TGCGCCAGCAGCCCAGGGGACCCTTATGAAGCTTTCTTT. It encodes CASSPGDPYEAFF.

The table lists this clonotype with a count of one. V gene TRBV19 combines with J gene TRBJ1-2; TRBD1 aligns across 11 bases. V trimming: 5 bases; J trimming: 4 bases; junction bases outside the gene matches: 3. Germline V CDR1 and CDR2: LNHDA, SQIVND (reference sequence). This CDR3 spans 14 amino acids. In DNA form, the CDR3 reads TGTGCCAGTAGTGGGACAGGGGGTTCCTATGGCTACACCTTC. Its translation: CASSGTGGSYGYTF.

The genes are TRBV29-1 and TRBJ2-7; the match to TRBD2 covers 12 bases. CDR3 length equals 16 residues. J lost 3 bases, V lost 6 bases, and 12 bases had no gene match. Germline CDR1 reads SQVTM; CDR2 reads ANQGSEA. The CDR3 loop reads CSVAGLAGQGDYEQYF. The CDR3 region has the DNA TGCAGCGTGGCCGGACTAGCGGGACAGGGCGACTACGAGCAGTACTTC.

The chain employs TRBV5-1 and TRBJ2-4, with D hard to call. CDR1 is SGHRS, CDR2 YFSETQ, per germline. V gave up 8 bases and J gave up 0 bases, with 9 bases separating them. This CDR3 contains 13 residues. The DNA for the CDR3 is TGCGCCAGACTGGGTCTAGCCAAAAACATTCAGTACTTC. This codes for CARLGLAKNIQYF.

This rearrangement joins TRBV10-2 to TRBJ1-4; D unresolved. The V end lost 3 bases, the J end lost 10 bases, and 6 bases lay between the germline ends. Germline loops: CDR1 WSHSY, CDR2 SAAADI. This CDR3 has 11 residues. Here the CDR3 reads CASSEPGKLFF. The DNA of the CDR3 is TGCGCCAGCAGTGAACCCGGAAAACTGTTTTTT.

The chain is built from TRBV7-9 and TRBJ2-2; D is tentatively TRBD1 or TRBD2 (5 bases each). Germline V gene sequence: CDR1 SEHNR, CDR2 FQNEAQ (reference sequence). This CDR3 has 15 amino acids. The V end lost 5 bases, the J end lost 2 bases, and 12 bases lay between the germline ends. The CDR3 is CASSKNRDNTGELFF. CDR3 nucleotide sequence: TGTGCCAGCAGCAAGAACCGGGACAACACCGGGGAGCTGTTTTTT.

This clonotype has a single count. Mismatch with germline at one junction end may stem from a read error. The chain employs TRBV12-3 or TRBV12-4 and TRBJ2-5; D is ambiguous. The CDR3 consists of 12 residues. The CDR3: CASSLVLESQYF. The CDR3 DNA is TGTGCCAGCAGTTTAGTCCTAGAGTCCCAGTACTTC.

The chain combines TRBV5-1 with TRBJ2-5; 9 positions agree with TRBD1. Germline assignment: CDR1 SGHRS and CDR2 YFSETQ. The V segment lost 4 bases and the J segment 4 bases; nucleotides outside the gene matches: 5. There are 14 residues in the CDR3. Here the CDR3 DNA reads TGCGCCAGCAGCCGGGACAGGGAGGGAGAGACCCAGTACTTC. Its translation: CASSRDREGETQYF.

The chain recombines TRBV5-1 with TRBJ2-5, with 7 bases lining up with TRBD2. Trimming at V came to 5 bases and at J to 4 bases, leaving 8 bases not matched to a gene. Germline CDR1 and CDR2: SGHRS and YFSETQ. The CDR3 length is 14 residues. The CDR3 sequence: CASRTPGLPETQYF. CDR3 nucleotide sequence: TGCGCCAGCAGAACTCCGGGACTACCAGAGACCCAGTACTTC.

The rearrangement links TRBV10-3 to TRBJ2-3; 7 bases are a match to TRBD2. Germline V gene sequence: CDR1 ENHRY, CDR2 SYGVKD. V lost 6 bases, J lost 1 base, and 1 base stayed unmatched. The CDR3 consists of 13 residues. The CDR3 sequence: CAIRSGGTDTQYF. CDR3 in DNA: TGTGCCATCAGGAGCGGGGGCACAGATACGCAGTATTTT.

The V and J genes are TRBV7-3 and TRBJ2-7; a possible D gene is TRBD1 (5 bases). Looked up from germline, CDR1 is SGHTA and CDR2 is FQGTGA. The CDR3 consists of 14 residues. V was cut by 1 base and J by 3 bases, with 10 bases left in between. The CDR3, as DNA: TGTGCCAGCAGCTTAAAAGGGGTGGGCTACGAGCAGTACTTC. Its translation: CASSLKGVGYEQYF.

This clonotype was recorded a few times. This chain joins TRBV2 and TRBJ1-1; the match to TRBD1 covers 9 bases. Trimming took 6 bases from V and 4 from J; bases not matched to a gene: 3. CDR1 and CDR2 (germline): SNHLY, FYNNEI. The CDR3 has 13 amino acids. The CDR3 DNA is TGTGCCAGCAGGGGACAGGGTATCACTGAAGCTTTCTTT. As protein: CASRGQGITEAFF.

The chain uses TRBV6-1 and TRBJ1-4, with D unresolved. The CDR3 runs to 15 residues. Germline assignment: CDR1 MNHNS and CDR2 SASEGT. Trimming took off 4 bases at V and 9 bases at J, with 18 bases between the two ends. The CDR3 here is CASSASNPKGKKLFF. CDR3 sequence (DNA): TGTGCCAGCAGTGCCAGCAACCCCAAAGGGAAAAAACTGTTTTTT.

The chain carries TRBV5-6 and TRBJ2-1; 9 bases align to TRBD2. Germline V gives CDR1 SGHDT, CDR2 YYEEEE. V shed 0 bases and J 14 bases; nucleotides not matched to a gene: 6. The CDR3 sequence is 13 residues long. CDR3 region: CASSLAGIAGEFF. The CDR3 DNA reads TGTGCCAGCAGCTTGGCCGGGATAGCGGGGGAGTTCTTC.

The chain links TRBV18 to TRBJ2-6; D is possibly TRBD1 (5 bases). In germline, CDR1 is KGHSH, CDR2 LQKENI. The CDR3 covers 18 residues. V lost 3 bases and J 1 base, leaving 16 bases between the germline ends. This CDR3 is CASSPRQNSKSGANVLTF. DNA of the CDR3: TGTGCCAGCTCACCGAGACAGAATTCAAAGTCTGGGGCCAACGTCCTGACTTTC.